This TCR beta chain was found in a study of neurological immune-mediated disorders. This clonotype was seen at least ten times. TCRdb independently ran MiXCR on the 5' RACE reads; one entry per CDR3 protein. The data hold roughly 9,800 distinct CDR3 sequences, with roughly 20% observed a single time. The CDR3 contains 14 residues. Unmatched junction bases numbered 5, after V lost 3 bases and J lost 7 bases. Germline loops: CDR1 SGDLS, CDR2 YYNGEE. V usage is TRBV9 and J usage is TRBJ2-1; 9 bases are a match to TRBD1. This sequence originates from a woman aged 40-49 years with multiple sclerosis. The source material was CD8+ T cells from blood. CDR3 sequence reads: CASSAGQGGNEQFF. The CDR3, as DNA: TGTGCCAGCAGCGCGGGACAGGGTGGGAATGAGCAGTTCTTC.